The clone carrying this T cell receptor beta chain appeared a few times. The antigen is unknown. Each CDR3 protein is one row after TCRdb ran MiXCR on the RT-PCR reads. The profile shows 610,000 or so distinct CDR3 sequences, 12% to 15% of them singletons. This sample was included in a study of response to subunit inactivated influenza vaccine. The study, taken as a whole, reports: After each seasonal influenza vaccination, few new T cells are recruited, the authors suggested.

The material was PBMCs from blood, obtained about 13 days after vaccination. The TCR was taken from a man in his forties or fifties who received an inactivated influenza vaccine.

CDR3 DNA sequence: TGTGCCAGCAGTTTTTACGGACAGGGCGCCTATGGCTACACCTTC. Translation: CASSFYGQGAYGYTF. V and J are TRBV12-3 or TRBV12-4 and TRBJ1-2, with 8 positions matching TRBD1. The CDR3 totals 15 residues. V shed 3 bases and J 4 bases; nucleotides not matched to a gene: 7.